This T cell receptor (beta chain) was captured in a study of naive and memory T cell subsets (TCRdb year 2017). With respect to the entire study: The study applied an open-source, UMI-based TCR alpha and beta sequencing pipeline to sorted naive and memory peripheral blood T cell subsets. Complete agreement was observed between the functional CMV T cell responses and the IgG serology results. RNA was DNase-treated and reverse transcribed with TCR constant-region primers, mostly using SuperScript III. Overall results and qualifications from the work: Clonotypes were defined as single alpha or beta chain sequences, not paired alpha/beta receptors. After error correction, over 95% of naive TCR sequences appeared only once, giving much steeper abundance distributions than memory subsets. RNA-based TCR counts may be influenced by expression changes linked to T cell activation and differentiation. The repertoire findings for the naive and memory subsets could not be validated against a ground truth, as none was available. TCR abundance followed a power law whose exponent differed between naive and memory subsets but was consistent across the three individuals. A few larger clonotypes were found in naive repertoires, especially CD8, and these larger clonotypes were possibly memory cells re-expressing CD45RA. In both CD4 and CD8 cells, going from naive through CM, EM and EMRA, the Gini index went up while Shannon and inverse Simpson diversity went down.

From the second PCR step onward, the TCR alpha chain libraries and the TCR beta chain libraries were amplified separately. Donor CMV status was determined by IFNgamma production from CD4+ T cells after overnight stimulation of fresh PBMCs with CMV viral lysate. Miltenyi beads were used first to positively select CD4 T cells, and CD8 T cells were then positively selected from the CD4-negative fraction. After staining for CD3, CD4, CD8, CD45RA, CD27 and a live/dead dye, cells were sorted on a BD Aria II into four subsets based on CD45RA and CD27. Blood was obtained from three healthy volunteers, and the blood from each volunteer was fractionated into CD4 and CD8 T cells and subsequently into four differentiation subsets. Approximately 120 ml of peripheral blood was collected from each donor, and PBMC were isolated by Ficoll-Paque PLUS density-gradient centrifugation. After sorting, cells were lysed in RLT buffer, RNA was extracted using a Qiagen RNeasy kit, and the extracted RNA was stored at -80 degrees C.

A note on this clonotype: Its antigen target is currently unknown. Base qualities are not provided; no much larger clone lies one nucleotide away.

From V the trimming removes 3 bases and from J it removes 7 bases, while the gene matches leave 8 bases of the junction unaccounted for. From the cysteine up to the phenylalanine, the CDR3 has a length of 14 residues. The DNA shown is the 42-base CDR3, in frame from base 1. The germline V gene encodes CDR1 GTSNPN and CDR2 SVGIG (reference sequence). Library method: UMI-ligation and nested PCR. An equimolar mix of two oligonucleotides covering both TRBC1 and TRBC2 was used as the beta constant-region primer. Four rounds of PCR, combining the SP2 primer with nested alpha and beta constant-region primers, were used to amplify the ligated cDNA. T4 RNA ligase 1 ligated a single-stranded oligonucleotide carrying the SP2 primer and a 12-nucleotide UMI to the cDNA 3' end. Incubation of the ligation reaction lasted about 20-25 hours at 16 degrees C. PCR2 was usually performed as a SYBR Green qPCR and halted at a preset threshold so that over-amplification would not occur. Apart from the first purification, every purification step used Agencourt AMPure XP magnetic beads. Library quantification was done by Qubit, followed by a TapeStation check on which the main peak was expected at around 650 bp. The pooled libraries were sequenced on an Illumina MiSeq using v2 2x251 paired-end kits, which usually yielded about 0.85-2 million reads per sample. Each sample library was pooled at 4 nM, and roughly 4.5-7.5% PhiX was included to improve cluster recognition. Per the original workflow: V and J genes were assigned to Demultiplexor-processed FASTQ reads by Decombinator through tag matching, with a single base-pair mismatch being allowed. Collapsinator used UMIs to correct both sequencing errors and frequency errors arising from PCR heterogeneity. CDR3Translator translated TCRs and extracted CDR3s from the conserved cysteine to the FGXG phenylalanine, flagging non-productive sequences. Repertoires were subsampled to equal numbers of UMI-defined TCRs before Gini, Shannon entropy and inverse Simpson indices were calculated. Power-law fits to clonotype abundance distributions were performed by maximum likelihood within the linear range. On one naive CD8 sample, the pipeline and MIGEC gave similar UMI counts, unique TCR numbers and clonal distributions. One analysis removed from the naive repertoire any naive TCRs that were also found in any memory subset from the same donor. The repertoires were searched for 6,000 to 9,500 CMV-associated CDR3 sequences that had been compiled from VDJdb and a published dataset. Starting from the raw public reads, TCRdb applied fastp trimming at Q25, assembled clones with MiXCR and retained in-frame beta chains. Records with the same CDR3 protein are collapsed into one entry carrying the most frequent genes and DNA. These V and J calls derive from TCRdb rather than the authors' analysis. This sample is represented by roughly 100,000 distinct CDR3 sequences; more than 14% of them were singletons. The ten largest account for roughly 2.8% of the sample.

The V and J segments used are TRBV30 and TRBJ2-1; 8 bases in the middle match TRBD1. This receptor was obtained from a human donor in good health. Sequencing was performed on naive CD8+ T cells from blood. Sample cell subset or site, as interpreted from the label and publication: naive T cells, CD45RA high CD27+. The CDR3 loop reads CAWRAGQGGNEQFF. DNA sequence: TGTGCCTGGAGGGCCGGACAGGGAGGAAATGAGCAGTTCTTC.